The clone carrying this TCR beta chain came up a few times. No antigen is known for it. This entry is derived from a study of T cells after yellow fever vaccination. Study-wide results and limits: Bulk-population clonotypes that are abundant could appear as contaminants in FACS-sorted repertoires. Secondary responses were weaker yet peaked faster, day 5 versus 15. Booster samples showed a return of most primary-vaccination clones (about 96% CD4, 70% to 90% CD8).

The V gene end was trimmed by 5 bases and the J gene end by 2 bases; junction bases not matched to a gene: 5. The germline V gene encodes CDR1 SGHTA and CDR2 FQGNSA. The CDR3 is made up of 15 amino acids. TCRdb re-called the 5' RACE reads with MiXCR, one entry per CDR3 protein. The sample has roughly 320,000 distinct CDR3 sequences; roughly 10% are singletons. V usage is TRBV7-2 and J usage is TRBJ2-1; 8 nucleotides line up with TRBD1. The sequence came from a man between 18 and 35 years old who received the YFV17D yellow fever vaccine. Material: CD4+ T cells sorted from PBMCs, obtained 45 days after the yellow fever booster vaccination. The CDR3 DNA reads TGTGCCAGCAGCAGGACAGGGAATACCTACAATGAGCAGTTCTTC. Its translation: CASSRTGNTYNEQFF.